This entry features one T cell receptor beta chain sequence. This record comes from a study of T cells in Graves' hyperthyroidism and ophthalmopathy. Amplification of TCR beta CDR3 regions was performed using RNA transcripts as template. TCR CDR3 underwent first-round RT-PCR with the HTBI primer set. One entry per CDR3 protein results from TCRdb running MiXCR on the multiplex PCR reads. This table has roughly 560,000 distinct CDR3 sequences, under 15% appearing once. This CDR3 is 15 amino acids long. V was clipped by 3 bases and J by 5 bases, with 18 bases between them. Germline V gives CDR1 SGHDT, CDR2 YYEEEE.

The sequence was obtained from a woman between 40 and 55 years old with Graves' ophthalmopathy. Sequencing was performed on blood. The chain links TRBV5-6 to TRBJ2-7, with TRBD1 as a possible D gene (6 bases). CDR3 region: CASSSNRVFSNEQYF. The CDR3 DNA is TGTGCCAGCAGCTCTAACAGGGTATTCTCGAACGAGCAGTACTTC.